This T cell receptor beta chain came from a study of blood T cell repertoires in COVID-19. Study-level information: Sources were T cells, B-cell-depleted T cells, or PBMCs; the material itself was cDNA or gDNA.

TCRdb's copy holds only in-frame clones and misses some; the assay was immunoSEQ multiplex PCR. The sample has 210,000 or so clones; nearly 90% are singletons. From germline, CDR1 is SNHLY and CDR2 FYNNEI. Trimming cost V 6 bases and J 3 bases; bases outside gene matches: 0. The CDR3 totals 13 residues. In this sample, this clone turned up once. Specimen: peripheral blood. The rearrangement links TRBV2 to TRBJ2-1, with 9 bases aligning to TRBD1. This receptor was taken from a woman under 30 who had recovered from COVID-19. The CDR3 coding sequence is TGTGCCAGCAGGACAGGGGGCTACAATGAGCAGTTCTTC. Its translation is CASRTGGYNEQFF.